This T cell receptor beta chain was obtained from a study of T cells in women clearing cervical HPV infection. Whole-study results and caveats: Effector/memory and HPV-specific T cells were not isolated, and association timing is unknown.

Comment on this clone: Antigen specificity is unknown. The CDR3 extends 3 residues past the end of the read, so its final part is completed from the germline J gene. Within the sample, other DNA sequences also encode this same CDR3.

Germline CDR1 is SNHLY and CDR2 is FYNNEI. The CDR3 covers 15 residues. The table came from immunoSEQ multiplex PCR; TCRdb's copy has only in-frame clones and leaves some out. The sample has fewer than 35,000 clones, and its top ten clones hold around 4%. The chain is built from TRBV2 and TRBJ2-2; D ambiguous. Sequenced material: blood buffy coat. The clonotype was recovered from a woman between 18 and 70 years old with a cervical HPV16 infection that either progressed to CIN3+ or cleared (not recorded which). CDR3: CASGPLDAQNSPLFF. Incomplete CDR3 DNA: TGTGCCAGCGGTCCCCTAGACGCACAAAATTCACCG. The whole variable domain, filled in from reference TRBV2 and TRBJ2-2, reads EPEVTQTPSHQVTQMGQEVILRCVPISNHLYFYWYRQILGQKVEFLVSFYNNEISEKSEIFDDQFSVERPDGSNFTLKIRSTKLEDSAMYFCASGPLDAQNSPLFFGEGSRLTVL.